The source of this TCR beta chain is a study of cytomegalovirus exposure and HLA in healthy donors. Broader study findings: In vitro testing confirmed three CMV-associated chains as specific for CMV antigens. The majority of TCR sequences were rare, yet some public TCRs appeared in many donors. Listed as cytomegalovirus-associated were over 150 TCR beta chains.

The donors were part of the 120-subject validation cohort, which stood apart from the roughly 670-subject first cohort. Germline V lookup: CDR1 SGHRS, CDR2 YFSETQ. Trimming cost V 4 bases and J 1 base; bases outside gene matches: 7. This CDR3 is 16 amino acids long. Libraries were prepared by immunoSEQ multiplex PCR; TCRdb keeps only in-frame clonotypes and omits some of them. The data contain about 200,000 clones, about 81% of them singletons. A note on this clone: The target antigen is unknown.

This sequence originates from a young woman in good health and CMV-seronegative. The chain combines TRBV5-1 with TRBJ1-4; 7 bases map to TRBD1. Sequenced material: PBMCs. Here the CDR3 DNA reads TGCGCCAGCAGCCCATACAGACAGGGAACTAATGAAAAACTGTTTTTT. Translating gives CASSPYRQGTNEKLFF. Using reference TRBV5-1 and TRBJ1-4 for the parts outside the CDR3, the full variable domain is KAGVTQTPRYLIKTRGQQVTLSCSPISGHRSVSWYQQTPGQGLQFLFEYFSETQRNKGNFPGRFSGRQFSNSRSEMNVSTLELGDSALYLCASSPYRQGTNEKLFFGSGTQLSVL.